Below are 30 T cell receptor beta chains sequenced from a single sample in a study of blood T cell repertoires in COVID-19. TCRdb's table, derived via immunoSEQ multiplex PCR, lists solely in-frame clones and lacks some. The repertoire holds around 130,000 clones, with about 86% as singletons. Sequencing was done on a sample of PBMCs or T cells enriched from blood (not recorded which). Every receptor here comes from a man aged 35-49 years with acute COVID-19.

The chain has TRBV4-2 and TRBJ2-2, with 8 bases lining up with TRBD2. Looked up from germline, CDR1 is LGHNA and CDR2 is YNFKEQ. The CDR3 runs to 17 residues. The junction had 10 bases not matched to a gene; V was cut back by 2 bases and J by 5 bases. The CDR3, as DNA: TGTGCCAGCAGCCAAAGGCCCGCGGCTAGCGGGACCGGGGAGCTGTTTTTT. This sequence encodes CASSQRPAASGTGELFF.

The CDR3 DNA is TGTGCCAGCAGTTTCCTTCCCTTGGGACAGGGGGGCGAGCAGTACTTC. Translated, it gives CASSFLPLGQGGEQYF. The V gene is TRBV28, the J gene TRBJ2-7; 11 nucleotides align to TRBD1. V shed 3 bases and J 6 bases; nucleotides not matched to a gene: 10. The CDR3 has 16 amino acids. Per germline, CDR1 MDHEN and CDR2 SYDVKM.

The V and J genes are TRBV2 and TRBJ2-2; D is possibly TRBD2 (5 bases). Trimming pared 7 bases from V and 2 bases from J, leaving 11 bases between. The length of the CDR3 is 14 residues. Per the germline V gene, CDR1 is SNHLY and CDR2 is FYNNEI. The DNA of the CDR3 is TGTGCCAGCACCGGAGGACCTAACACCGGGGAGCTGTTTTTT. Protein: CASTGGPNTGELFF.

This chain connects TRBV3-1 (or the pseudogene TRBV3-2) to TRBJ2-5; 14 nucleotides align to TRBD2. Germline V gives CDR1 LGHDT, CDR2 YNNKEL (reference sequence). V lost 6 bases, J lost 3 bases, and 3 bases stayed unmatched. The CDR3 contains 15 residues. The CDR3 region is CASRLGLAGEETQYF. DNA of the CDR3: TGTGCCAGCAGGCTGGGACTAGCGGGGGAAGAGACCCAGTACTTC.

The CDR3 sequence is CASSFDTSGANEQFF. In DNA, the CDR3 is TGCGCCAGCAGCTTCGATACTAGCGGGGCTAATGAGCAGTTCTTC. This chain uses TRBV5-1 with TRBJ2-1, with 10 bases identical to TRBD2. This CDR3 comprises 15 residues. The V gene end was trimmed by 2 bases and the J gene end by 7 bases; junction bases not matched to a gene: 6. Germline V gene lookup returns CDR1 SGHRS and CDR2 YFSETQ.

This chain joins TRBV24-1 and TRBJ1-2; a possible D gene is TRBD1 (6 bases). The CDR3 is 12 amino acids. Trimming cost V 9 bases and J 8 bases, with 15 bases left between them. Germline V gene sequence: CDR1 KGHDR, CDR2 SFDVKD. CDR3 protein: CATWGPGWGYTF. CDR3 DNA: TGTGCCACCTGGGGGCCAGGGTGGGGCTACACCTTC.

This sequence joins TRBV12-3 or TRBV12-4 and TRBJ1-1, with D unresolved. Between the trimmed V and J ends, which lost 5 bases and 1 base, there was a span of 5 bases. The CDR3 totals 12 residues. CDR3: CASSEQNTEAFF. The CDR3 nucleotides are TGTGCCAGCAGTGAACAGAACACTGAAGCTTTCTTT.

V is TRBV5-1 and J is TRBJ1-2, with D perhaps TRBD1 (6 bases). The CDR3 is 14 residues long. Trimming stripped 3 bases from V and 3 bases from J, with 12 bases between. The germline V gene has CDR1 SGHRS and CDR2 YFSETQ. The CDR3 DNA sequence: TGCGCCAGCAGCTCTCTTGGACAGTACTATGGCTACACCTTC. This translates into CASSSLGQYYGYTF.

This clone showed up just once. This chain joins TRBV19 and TRBJ2-3, with D hard to call. Trimming left V 3 bases short and J 0 bases short, with 7 bases between. From germline, CDR1 is LNHDA and CDR2 SQIVND (reference sequence). The CDR3 has 14 residues. CDR3 in amino acids: CASSITGSTDTQYF. In nucleotides, the CDR3 is TGTGCCAGTAGTATTACCGGGAGCACAGATACGCAGTATTTT.

The chain is built from TRBV10-3 and TRBJ2-7; 9 nucleotides line up with TRBD2. V was pared by 6 bases and J by 5 bases, with 5 bases of the junction left unmatched. CDR1 is ENHRY, CDR2 SYGVKD, per germline. The CDR3 totals 13 residues. In DNA form, the CDR3 reads TGTGCCATCAGAAATAGCGGGGGAGACGAGCAGTACTTC. Translated, it gives CAIRNSGGDEQYF.

This chain joins TRBV19 and TRBJ2-3; TRBD2 aligns across 7 bases. This CDR3 has 15 residues. Germline-derived CDR1 and CDR2 are LNHDA and SQIVND (reference sequence). Germline trimming cut 4 bases from V and 4 bases from J; bases unmatched to any gene: 8. The CDR3 DNA sequence: TGTGCCAGTAGTACTCTCAGCGGGAACCCAGATACGCAGTATTTT. Translation gives CASSTLSGNPDTQYF.

V gene TRBV20-1 combines with J gene TRBJ2-7, with 11 bases matching TRBD2. The length of the CDR3 is 15 residues. With 3 bases clipped from V and 2 bases from J, the junction kept 6 bases outside the gene matches. Germline lookup yields CDR1 DFQATT and CDR2 SNEGSKA (reference sequence). The DNA of the CDR3 is TGCAGTGCTAGTTCTAGCGGGGGGTCCCCCTACGAGCAGTACTTC. It encodes CSASSSGGSPYEQYF.

The CDR3 loop is CASSLMGQGSYGYTF. DNA of the CDR3: TGTGCCAGCAGCTTGATGGGACAGGGTTCCTATGGCTACACCTTC. This chain links TRBV5-8 with TRBJ1-2, with 9 bases aligning to TRBD1. Germline V gene data show CDR1 as SGHTS and CDR2 as YDEGEE. The trim removed 1 base at V and 4 bases at J, leaving 5 bases unmatched. The CDR3 totals 15 residues. Full variable domain (remainder filled in from reference TRBV5-8 and TRBJ1-2): EAGVTQSPTHLIKTRGQQATLRCSPISGHTSVYWYQQALGLGLQFLLWYDEGEERNRGNFPPRFSGRQFPNYSSELNVNALELEDSALYLCASSLMGQGSYGYTFGSGTRLTVV.

The table lists this clone with a few counts. The chain uses TRBV7-2 and TRBJ1-4, with TRBD1 matching over 9 bases. Trimming at V came to 3 bases and at J to 8 bases, leaving 1 base not matched to a gene. This CDR3 is built from 13 residues. CDR1 SGHTA and CDR2 FQGNSA come from the germline V gene. The CDR3 DNA reads TGTGCCAGCAGCTTCGGACAGGGGGAAAAACTGTTTTTT. This encodes CASSFGQGEKLFF.

The chain carries TRBV11-3 and TRBJ2-3; no definite D call. This CDR3 region has 15 residues. V was pared by 1 base and J by 1 base, with 9 bases between. Germline loops: CDR1 SGHNT, CDR2 YENEEA. As DNA, the CDR3 is TGTGCCAGCAGCTTAGGTATCAGTGGCACAGATACGCAGTATTTT. Translated: CASSLGISGTDTQYF.

The V call is TRBV6-5, the J call TRBJ2-3; D gene uncertain. The germline V and J ends were trimmed by 7 bases and 2 bases, with 13 bases remaining between them. CDR1 MNHEY and CDR2 SVGAGI come from the germline V gene. The CDR3 extends over 14 amino acids. In DNA form, the CDR3 reads TGTGCCAGCATTGCAACGAGATACACAGATACGCAGTATTTT. Translated: CASIATRYTDTQYF.

The count of this clone is one. CDR3 DNA sequence: TGTGCCAGCAGGGCGGCCGCCCAGGAGACCCAGTACTTC. Translating it yields CASRAAAQETQYF. V and J are TRBV6-5 and TRBJ2-5; D gene uncertain. Deletions cut 6 bases from V and 5 bases from J, with 13 bases between. CDR1 and CDR2 from the germline V gene are MNHEY and SVGAGI. The CDR3 covers 13 residues.

J is TRBJ2-3 and V is TRBV6-5, with 8 bases that match TRBD2. The CDR3 has 13 amino acids. After removal of 7 bases from V and 6 bases from J, the junction contained 6 bases not matched to a gene. Per germline, CDR1 MNHEY and CDR2 SVGAGI. The chain's CDR3 is CASTSTSVDTQYF. The CDR3 DNA reads TGTGCCAGCACCTCGACTAGCGTTGATACGCAGTATTTT.

The chain is built from TRBV5-1 and TRBJ1-2, with D unresolved. The length of the CDR3 is 13 residues. Germline V lookup: CDR1 SGHRS, CDR2 YFSETQ. The V end lost 4 bases, the J end lost 3 bases, and 10 bases lay between the germline ends. The DNA for the CDR3 is TGCGCCAGCAGCATAGACGGAGACTATGGCTACACCTTC. Protein sequence: CASSIDGDYGYTF.

The chain employs TRBV10-3 and TRBJ1-6; weak D call: TRBD1 (6 bases). The V gene's germline CDR1 is ENHRY and CDR2 SYGVKD. Between the trimmed V and J ends, which lost 6 bases and 9 bases, there was a span of 18 bases. This CDR3 region has 15 residues. The CDR3 spells CAIRSGDRPSSPLHF. The DNA of the CDR3 is TGTGCCATCAGGTCAGGGGATCGGCCTTCTTCACCCCTCCACTTT.

The rearrangement links TRBV7-9 to TRBJ1-3; 7 nucleotides align to TRBD1. J was trimmed by 0 bases and V by 5 bases; bases with no gene match: 7. This CDR3 spans 16 amino acids. Germline V lookup: CDR1 SEHNR, CDR2 FQNEAQ (reference sequence). CDR3 in amino acids: CASSPAGGYSGNTIYF. In DNA form, the CDR3 reads TGTGCCAGCAGCCCGGCAGGGGGTTACTCTGGAAACACCATATATTTT.

V gene TRBV27 combines with J gene TRBJ2-1; 11 nucleotides match TRBD2. The trim removed 5 bases at V and 8 bases at J, leaving 5 bases unmatched. From germline, CDR1 is MNHEY and CDR2 SMNVEV (reference sequence). The CDR3 has 14 amino acids. The CDR3 spells CASSNLAGGYEQFF. The CDR3 DNA reads TGTGCCAGCAGTAATCTAGCGGGAGGATATGAGCAGTTCTTC.

V and J are TRBV19 and TRBJ1-2, with D possibly being TRBD1 (6 bases). Germline CDR1 LNHDA, CDR2 SQIVND (reference sequence). This CDR3 has 17 amino acids. V shed 4 bases and J shed 2 bases, with 20 bases lying between them. This CDR3 is CASSNPGEVNPNYGYTF. The CDR3, as DNA: TGTGCCAGTAGTAACCCAGGGGAAGTTAATCCAAACTATGGCTACACCTTC.

CDR3 bases: TGTGCCAGTACCCCTGGGGGGAAAGGTAGTCAGCCCCAGCATTTT. Protein product: CASTPGGKGSQPQHF. The chain links TRBV19 to TRBJ1-5; TRBD1 might be the D (5 bases). The CDR3 totals 15 residues. The germline CDR1 and CDR2 sequences are LNHDA and SQIVND (reference sequence). Trimming removed 7 bases from V and 6 bases from J, with 19 bases in between.

This clone occurred a few times. This chain links TRBV6-2 or TRBV6-3 with TRBJ2-1, with D perhaps matching TRBD2 (6 bases). V lost 5 bases and J 9 bases, leaving 17 bases between the germline ends. From germline, CDR1 is MNHEY and CDR2 SVGEGT. CDR3 length equals 14 residues. CDR3 loop: CASSNRLDSGEQFF. DNA for the CDR3: TGTGCCAGCAGTAATCGACTAGATTCGGGTGAGCAGTTCTTC.

This clone was seen only once. The V gene is TRBV18, the J gene TRBJ1-5; D is ambiguous. The length of the CDR3 is 14 residues. V dropped 0 bases and J dropped 3 bases, with 6 bases sitting between them. Germline V CDR1 and CDR2: KGHSH, LQKENI. CDR3 sequence: CASSPPSVNQPQHF. In DNA, the CDR3 is TGTGCCAGCTCACCACCGAGCGTCAATCAGCCCCAGCATTTT.

The chain has TRBV19 and TRBJ1-2; D not certain. Germline assignment: CDR1 LNHDA and CDR2 SQIVND (reference sequence). CDR3 length: 12 amino acids. V was shortened by 0 bases and J by 8 bases, with 7 bases between the two germline ends. CDR3 protein: CASSIERYGYTF. CDR3 DNA sequence: TGTGCCAGTAGTATAGAGCGGTACGGCTACACCTTC.

The chain carries TRBV27 and TRBJ2-7; weak D call: TRBD1 (6 bases). Per the germline V gene, CDR1 is MNHEY and CDR2 is SMNVEV (reference sequence). The CDR3 loop spans 14 amino acids. V was pared by 4 bases and J by 4 bases, with 14 bases between. CDR3 DNA: TGTGCCAGCAGTTGGGGGCAGGGTTCATACGAGCAGTACTTC. This gives the protein CASSWGQGSYEQYF.

The table lists this clone with a few counts. This chain connects TRBV5-6 to TRBJ2-7, with D unresolved. Germline assignment: CDR1 SGHDT and CDR2 YYEEEE. This CDR3 region has 14 residues. V was pared by 1 base and J by 0 bases, with 8 bases between. The CDR3 DNA reads as TGTGCCAGCAGCTTGCTGGCGGTCTCCTACGAGCAGTACTTC. It is translated as CASSLLAVSYEQYF.

The chain uses TRBV18 and TRBJ1-1; no clear D. The germline V and J ends were trimmed by 3 bases and 12 bases, with 14 bases remaining between them. The CDR3 has 12 amino acids. The V gene's germline CDR1 is KGHSH and CDR2 LQKENI. CDR3 nucleotide sequence: TGTGCCAGCTCACCCCCACTGGGCACCACTTTCTTT. Encoded protein: CASSPPLGTTFF.